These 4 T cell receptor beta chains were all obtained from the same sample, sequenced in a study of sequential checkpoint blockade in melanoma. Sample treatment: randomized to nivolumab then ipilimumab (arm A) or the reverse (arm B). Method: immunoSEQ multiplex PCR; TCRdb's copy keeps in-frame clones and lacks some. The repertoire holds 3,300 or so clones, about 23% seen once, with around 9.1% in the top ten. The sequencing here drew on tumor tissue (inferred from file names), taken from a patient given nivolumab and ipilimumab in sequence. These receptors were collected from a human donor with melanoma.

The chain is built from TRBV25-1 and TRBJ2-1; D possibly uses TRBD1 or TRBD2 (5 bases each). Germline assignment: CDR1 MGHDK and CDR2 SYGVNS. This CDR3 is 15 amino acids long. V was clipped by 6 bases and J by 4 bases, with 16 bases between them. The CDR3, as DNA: TGTGCCAGCAGAGCGATGGCCGAGGGGTACAATGAGCAGTTCTTC. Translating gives CASRAMAEGYNEQFF.

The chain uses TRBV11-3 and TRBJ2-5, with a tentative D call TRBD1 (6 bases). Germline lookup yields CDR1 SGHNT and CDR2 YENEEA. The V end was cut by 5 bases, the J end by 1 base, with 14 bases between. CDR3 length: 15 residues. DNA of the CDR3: TGTGCCAGCAGCACAGGGACGGGCGTCCAAGAGACCCAGTACTTC. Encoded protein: CASSTGTGVQETQYF.

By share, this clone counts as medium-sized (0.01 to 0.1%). This chain's CDR3 is CALGTNQHGGELFF. The CDR3 nucleotides read TGTGCCCTGGGCACTAATCAACACGGCGGGGAGCTGTTTTTT. The chain has TRBV12-5 and TRBJ2-2; D gene unclear. CDR1 and CDR2 (germline): LGHNT, FRNRAP. This CDR3 is built from 14 residues.

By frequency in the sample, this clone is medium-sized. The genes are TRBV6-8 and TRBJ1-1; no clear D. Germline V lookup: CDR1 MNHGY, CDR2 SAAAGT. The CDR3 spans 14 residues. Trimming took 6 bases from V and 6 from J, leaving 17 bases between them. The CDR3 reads CASSRGEGTPEAFF. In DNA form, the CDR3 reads TGTGCCAGCAGCCGGGGAGAGGGAACCCCTGAAGCTTTCTTT.